The 17 T cell receptor beta chains below were found in one sample sequenced in a study of PD-L1 blockade in urothelial cancer. Regarding time point: peripheral blood 6 weeks after treatment start. Data came from immunoSEQ multiplex PCR; TCRdb stores just in-frame clones and leaves some out. The repertoire includes around 87,000 clones, around 78% of them detected once, and under 9.5% sits in the top ten. Sequenced here: PBMCs, sampled around atezolizumab (anti-PD-L1) treatment. These receptors came from a man aged 70-80 years with urothelial cancer.

J is TRBJ2-7 and V is TRBV21-1; TRBD1 is the table's D call, not checked against the DNA. TRBV21-1 represents a pseudogene. This CDR3 is built from 18 residues. The CDR3 bases are TGTGCCAGCAGCGCAAGGCGGAGGACAGGGGATTTGTGGTACGAGCAGTACTTC. Its protein is CASSARRRTGDLWYEQYF.

This clone has just a few counts. The J gene is TRBJ2-7, the V gene TRBV21-1; the table's D call, TRBD2, was not checked against the DNA. TRBV21-1 represents a pseudogene. The CDR3 extends over 16 amino acids. The CDR3 loop is CASRGTSGVSSYEQYF. CDR3 nucleotide sequence: TGTGCCAGCAGGGGGACTAGCGGCGTGAGCTCCTACGAGCAGTACTTC.

This rearrangement joins TRBV5-1 to TRBJ2-3, with TRBD2 matching over 7 bases. V lost 0 bases and J lost 8; bases outside the gene matches: 3. Germline assignment: CDR1 SGHRS and CDR2 YFSETQ. This CDR3 is 13 amino acids long. CDR3 region: CASSLETGGTQYF. CDR3 bases: TGCGCCAGCAGCTTGGAAACGGGAGGTACGCAGTATTTT.

In its sample, this clone was seen once. The V gene is TRBV7-2, the J gene TRBJ2-1; TRBD2 is a possible D gene (6 bases). The CDR3 covers 13 residues. V lost 5 bases and J 9 bases, leaving 14 bases between the germline ends. CDR1 SGHTA and CDR2 FQGNSA come from the germline V gene. The CDR3 DNA reads TGTGCCAGCAGCCTAGAAAGGGAGGTTGAGCAGTTCTTC. Its protein is CASSLEREVEQFF.

The V and J genes are TRBV7-2 and TRBJ2-7; D is possibly TRBD2 (5 bases). The CDR3 spans 13 residues. Looked up from germline, CDR1 is SGHTA and CDR2 is FQGNSA. V was clipped by 0 bases and J by 6 bases, with 9 bases between them. This CDR3 reads CASSLARATEQYF. The CDR3 DNA reads TGTGCCAGCAGCTTAGCGCGGGCTACCGAGCAGTACTTC.

This chain joins TRBV6-5 and TRBJ1-2; D unresolved. This CDR3 is built from 14 residues. The V and J ends lost 0 bases and 1 base respectively, with 6 bases between them. Germline V lookup: CDR1 MNHEY, CDR2 SVGAGI. CDR3 nucleotide sequence: TGTGCCAGCAGTTACTCCTCGGTTAACTATGGCTACACCTTC. It specifies CASSYSSVNYGYTF.

The gene calls are TRBV10-3 and TRBJ1-2; TRBD1 agrees at 7 bases. Germline V gene lookup returns CDR1 ENHRY and CDR2 SYGVKD. This CDR3 has 14 residues. The V segment lost 4 bases and the J segment 8 bases; nucleotides outside the gene matches: 10. The DNA for the CDR3 is TGTGCCATCAGTGGGGGCGTGGGGACAGAAGGCTACACCTTC. Residues: CAISGGVGTEGYTF.

The chain links TRBV7-3 to TRBJ2-5, with D possibly being TRBD2 (5 bases). Germline CDR1 is SGHTA and CDR2 is FQGTGA. The V gene lost 2 bases and the J gene lost 9 bases, with 13 bases spanning the gap. The CDR3 is made up of 13 amino acids. CDR3 loop: CASSLGLAGAQYF. Here the CDR3 DNA reads TGTGCCAGCAGCTTAGGCCTAGCCGGGGCCCAGTACTTC.

The CDR3 loop is CATSRERGGDTQYF. As DNA, the CDR3 is TGTGCCACCAGCAGAGAAAGGGGGGGAGATACGCAGTATTTT. This chain joins TRBV15 and TRBJ2-3; maybe TRBD2 (7 bases). Trimming took off 0 bases at V and 5 bases at J, with 9 bases between the two ends. The CDR3 covers 14 residues. Germline lookup yields CDR1 LNHNV and CDR2 YYDKDF (reference sequence).

The J gene is TRBJ1-1, the V gene TRBV6-1; the match to TRBD1 covers 7 bases. With 8 bases clipped from V and 4 bases from J, the junction kept 10 bases outside the gene matches. The CDR3 extends over 14 amino acids. Per the germline V gene, CDR1 is MNHNS and CDR2 is SASEGT. In DNA, the CDR3 is TGTGCCAGCTCGTTCAGCCGGGACAGCACTGAAGCTTTCTTT. This gives the protein CASSFSRDSTEAFF.

The CDR3: CASSIGTANEKLFF. DNA for the CDR3: TGTGCCAGTAGTATAGGGACAGCTAATGAAAAACTGTTTTTT. V and J are TRBV19 and TRBJ1-4, with TRBD1 as a possible D gene (6 bases). V lost 1 base and J lost 3, with 6 bases in between. CDR3 size: 14 residues. CDR1 is LNHDA and CDR2 is SQIVND in the germline V gene (reference sequence).

This clone occurred once. The chain joins TRBV6-5 to TRBJ1-1; 8 bases match TRBD1. V shed 0 bases and J 4 bases; nucleotides not matched to a gene: 7. CDR1 and CDR2 (germline): MNHEY, SVGAGI. The CDR3 runs to 16 residues. The CDR3 protein is CASSYSGRGQVTEAFF. Written as DNA, the CDR3 is TGTGCCAGCAGTTACTCGGGCAGGGGGCAGGTCACTGAAGCTTTCTTT.

The chain links TRBV30 to TRBJ1-3; perhaps TRBD1 as D (6 bases). Trimming removed 1 base from V and 0 bases from J, with 13 bases in between. CDR1 is GTSNPN and CDR2 is SVGIG in the germline V gene (reference sequence). The CDR3 is 16 residues long. As DNA, the CDR3 is TGTGCCTGGAGTGACGGACAGTCCTACTCTGGAAACACCATATATTTT. Protein: CAWSDGQSYSGNTIYF.

This clone has ten or more counts. This chain joins TRBV30 and TRBJ1-1; D not resolved. CDR3 length: 11 residues. Germline V CDR1 and CDR2: GTSNPN, SVGIG (reference sequence). Between the trimmed V and J ends, which lost 7 bases and 2 bases, there was a span of 8 bases. The CDR3 is CASERNTEAFF. DNA for the CDR3: TGTGCCTCGGAGAGAAACACTGAAGCTTTCTTT.

The chain combines TRBV7-3 with TRBJ2-1; D possibly corresponds to TRBD2 (5 bases). The CDR3 is made up of 14 amino acids. Trimming shortened V by 3 bases and J by 7 bases, and 13 bases separated the two germline ends. The germline V gene encodes CDR1 SGHTA and CDR2 FQGTGA. Here the CDR3 DNA reads TGTGCCAGCAGCTTTGGAGGTTTCGGGAATGAGCAGTTCTTC. Encoded protein: CASSFGGFGNEQFF. Using reference TRBV7-3 and TRBJ2-1 for the parts outside the CDR3, the full variable domain is GAGVSQTPSNKVTEKGKYVELRCDPISGHTALYWYRQSLGQGPEFLIYFQGTGAADDSGLPNDRFFAVRPEGSVSTLKIQRTERGDSAVYLCASSFGGFGNEQFFGPGTRLTVL.

The chain has TRBV12-5 and TRBJ1-4; TRBD1 matches at 9 bases. Germline V gene data show CDR1 as LGHNT and CDR2 as FRNRAP. Germline trimming cut 2 bases from V and 8 bases from J; bases unmatched to any gene: 6. The length of the CDR3 is 15 residues. CDR3 nucleotides: TGTGCTAGTGGTTTGTCGGACAGGGGTTTCGAAAAACTGTTTTTT. Protein sequence: CASGLSDRGFEKLFF.

This clone turned up a few times. The gene calls are TRBV6-5 and TRBJ2-1, with 9 bases lining up with TRBD1. Germline trimming cut 6 bases from V and 3 bases from J; bases unmatched to any gene: 6. There are 15 residues in the CDR3. Germline V CDR1 and CDR2: MNHEY, SVGAGI. The CDR3 DNA reads TGTGCCAGCAGCTGGGGACAGGGAGACTACAATGAGCAGTTCTTC. Translation: CASSWGQGDYNEQFF.